The 15 T cell receptor beta chains below all came from one sample that was sequenced in a study of control samples from healthy donors and cancer patients. Method: immunoSEQ multiplex PCR; TCRdb's copy keeps in-frame clones and lacks some. This table has under 300,000 clones, around 80% appearing once. The sample consisted of PBMCs. All receptors come from an older woman with lung cancer.

The chain is built from TRBV5-1 and TRBJ2-6; TRBD1 is a possible D gene (5 bases). V shed 4 bases and J shed 1 base, with 15 bases lying between them. This CDR3 is 17 amino acids long. CDR1 is SGHRS and CDR2 is YFSETQ in the germline V gene. The CDR3 spells CASSTSPQGSGANVLTF. In DNA, the CDR3 is TGCGCCAGCAGCACCAGTCCCCAGGGATCTGGGGCCAACGTCCTGACTTTC.

The V gene is TRBV9, the J gene TRBJ2-7; D not certain. With 3 bases removed from V and 2 bases from J, the gap between germline ends came to 9 bases. Looked up from germline, CDR1 is SGDLS and CDR2 is YYNGEE. This CDR3 is built from 13 residues. CDR3 coding DNA: TGTGCCAGCAGCGCAGACATAGCCTACGAGCAGTACTTC. Translating gives CASSADIAYEQYF. The full variable domain, with the rest looked up from reference TRBV9 and TRBJ2-7, is DSGVTQTPKHLITATGQRVTLRCSPRSGDLSVYWYQQSLDQGLQFLIQYYNGEERAKGNILERFSAQQFPDLHSELNLSSLELGDSALYFCASSADIAYEQYFGPGTRLTVT.

This clone was counted once. This rearrangement joins TRBV12-2 to TRBJ1-5. TRBV12-2 is flagged as a pseudogene. This CDR3 spans 16 amino acids. In DNA form, the CDR3 reads TGTGCAAGTCGCTTAGCGGGGGGCAGGGGGGGGCAGCCCCAGCATTTT. It encodes CASRLAGGRGGQPQHF.

In this sample, this clone turned up a few times. V is TRBV7-4 and J is TRBJ1-5, with 9 bases lining up with TRBD1. The V gene's germline CDR1 is SGHVT and CDR2 SQSDAQ. The junction had 6 bases not matched to a gene; V was cut back by 5 bases and J by 7 bases. The CDR3 totals 14 residues. In DNA, the CDR3 is TGTGCCAGCAGCGCTACAGGGGGCCGGCAGCCCCAGCATTTT. This translates into CASSATGGRQPQHF.

The V gene is TRBV18, the J gene TRBJ2-5; no clear D gene. This CDR3 is 12 amino acids long. V dropped 8 bases and J dropped 5 bases, with 12 bases sitting between them. Per the germline V gene, CDR1 is KGHSH and CDR2 is LQKENI. CDR3 bases: TGTGCCAGCGGTCCACCGGAGGAGACCCAGTACTTC. Protein: CASGPPEETQYF. Full variable domain (outside the CDR3, taken from reference TRBV18 and TRBJ2-5): NAGVMQNPRHLVRRRGQEARLRCSPMKGHSHVYWYRQLPEEGLKFMVYLQKENIIDESGMPKERFSAEFPKEGPSILRIQQVVRGDSAAYFCASGPPEETQYFGPGTRLLVL.

The rearrangement links TRBV20-1 to TRBJ1-2; D is unresolved. Germline assignment: CDR1 DFQATT and CDR2 SNEGSKA (reference sequence). The ends were cut back, 5 bases at V and 8 bases at J, with 12 bases in the middle. The CDR3 runs to 11 residues. CDR3 sequence: CSAPDAGGYTF. CDR3 DNA sequence: TGCAGTGCTCCTGACGCCGGGGGCTACACCTTC.

The CDR3 sequence: CASRVGGRTYEQYF. The CDR3 nucleotides read TGTGCCAGCCGAGTAGGGGGACGGACCTACGAGCAGTACTTC. The J gene is TRBJ2-7, the V gene TRBV6-5; tentative D call: TRBD1 (6 bases). The germline V and J ends were trimmed by 8 bases and 2 bases, with 16 bases remaining between them. Germline-derived CDR1 and CDR2 are MNHEY and SVGAGI. This CDR3 is 14 amino acids long.

Note on this clone: One junction end disagrees with the germline gene, perhaps due to a read error. The genes are TRBV7-7 and TRBJ2-5; D may match TRBD1 or TRBD2 (6 bases each). Germline-derived CDR1 and CDR2 are SSHAT and FNYEAQ (reference sequence). The CDR3 is made up of 15 amino acids. The CDR3 DNA reads as TGTGCTAGCAGCTTATACAGGGAGGTGGGAGAGACCCAGTACTTC. It translates to CASSLYREVGETQYF.

The rearrangement uses TRBV7-8 and TRBJ2-1; 7 bases align to TRBD1. The CDR3 is 17 residues long. Trimming removed 0 bases from V and 7 bases from J; junction bases left unmatched: 12. Germline V gene sequence: CDR1 SGHVS, CDR2 FQNEAQ. The CDR3 bases are TGTGCCAGCAGCTTAGCCCGTAGGGGGCTCTACAGTAATGAGCAGTTCTTC. This sequence encodes CASSLARRGLYSNEQFF.

Remarks on this clone: Because it lacks the conserved phenylalanine or tryptophan at the end, this CDR3 is likely a read error. The V and J genes are TRBV6-1 and TRBJ1-1; perhaps TRBD1 as D (6 bases). The V end lost 3 bases, the J end lost 4 bases, and 12 bases lay between the germline ends. The CDR3 has 14 residues. CDR1 is MNHNS, CDR2 SASEGT, per germline. The CDR3 nucleotides read TGTGCCAGCAGTGAGTGGGGGCGCATCACTGAAGCTTTCCTT. This sequence encodes CASSEWGRITEAFL.

The chain uses TRBV19 and TRBJ2-1; 10 bases are a match to TRBD2. From germline, CDR1 is LNHDA and CDR2 SQIVND (reference sequence). There are 15 residues in the CDR3. The V and J ends lost 2 bases and 6 bases, in that order; junction bases with no gene match: 4. The CDR3 nucleotides read TGTGCCAGTAGTATATCGGCTAGCGGGAGCAATGAGCAGTTCTTC. Protein sequence: CASSISASGSNEQFF.

The table lists this clone with a count of one. This chain links TRBV7-3 with TRBJ2-7, with TRBD2 matching over 7 bases. Germline V gene lookup returns CDR1 SGHTA and CDR2 FQGTGA. V gave up 8 bases and J gave up 2 bases; unmatched junction bases: 9. The CDR3 covers 14 residues. The CDR3 sequence is CASSREGPPYEQYF. The CDR3 DNA follows: TGTGCCAGCTCAAGGGAGGGGCCTCCCTACGAGCAGTACTTC.

The chain is built from TRBV6-6 and TRBJ1-5; D remains unclear. CDR3 size: 15 residues. Trimming shortened V by 5 bases and J by 7 bases, and 18 bases separated the two germline ends. Looked up from germline, CDR1 is MNHNY and CDR2 is SVGAGI (reference sequence). The CDR3 is CASSLRARTGQPQHF. CDR3 in DNA: TGTGCCAGCAGTCTTCGGGCCCGAACGGGGCAGCCCCAGCATTTT.

There are a few counts of this clone. The chain recombines TRBV27 with TRBJ2-6, with D unresolved. The V end lost 3 bases, the J end lost 2 bases, and 17 bases lay between the germline ends. This CDR3 comprises 18 residues. The germline gives CDR1 MNHEY, CDR2 SMNVEV (reference sequence). The CDR3 region is CASSFLGRAQAGANVLTF. For the CDR3, the DNA is TGTGCCAGCAGTTTCCTAGGTAGGGCGCAAGCTGGGGCCAACGTCCTGACTTTC.

The V gene is TRBV10-3, the J gene TRBJ2-5; tentatively, D is TRBD1 (5 bases). The CDR3 runs 14 residues. V lost 8 bases to trimming and J lost 1 base, with 14 bases between them. Looked up from germline, CDR1 is ENHRY and CDR2 is SYGVKD. CDR3 protein: CAIRGGRAQETQYF. The DNA of the CDR3 is TGTGCCATCCGAGGTGGCAGGGCCCAAGAGACCCAGTACTTC.